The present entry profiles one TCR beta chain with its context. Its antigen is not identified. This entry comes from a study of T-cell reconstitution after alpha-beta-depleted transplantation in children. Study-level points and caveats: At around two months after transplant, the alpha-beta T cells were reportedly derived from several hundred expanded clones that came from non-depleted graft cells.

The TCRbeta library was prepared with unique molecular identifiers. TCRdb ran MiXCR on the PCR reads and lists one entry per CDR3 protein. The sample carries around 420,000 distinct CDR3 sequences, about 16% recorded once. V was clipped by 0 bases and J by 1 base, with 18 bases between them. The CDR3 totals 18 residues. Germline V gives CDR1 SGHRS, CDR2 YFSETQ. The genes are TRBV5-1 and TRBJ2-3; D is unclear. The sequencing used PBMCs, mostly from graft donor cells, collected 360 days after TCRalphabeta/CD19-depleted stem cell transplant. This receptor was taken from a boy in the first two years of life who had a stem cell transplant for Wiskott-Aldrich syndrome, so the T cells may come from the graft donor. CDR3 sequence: CASSLGPGSLMGTDTQYF. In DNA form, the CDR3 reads TGCGCCAGCAGCTTGGGTCCCGGATCCCTAATGGGCACAGATACGCAGTATTTT. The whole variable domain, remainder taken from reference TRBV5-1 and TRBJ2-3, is KAGVTQTPRYLIKTRGQQVTLSCSPISGHRSVSWYQQTPGQGLQFLFEYFSETQRNKGNFPGRFSGRQFSNSRSEMNVSTLELGDSALYLCASSLGPGSLMGTDTQYFGPGTRLTVL.